The 8 T cell receptor beta chains below were found in one sample sequenced in a study of monozygotic twins with inflammatory bowel disease. TCRdb re-analyzed the 5' RACE reads; it lists each CDR3 protein once, without DNA. The sample features some 160,000 distinct CDR3 sequences, with just under 7.5% in its top ten. Sequenced sample: blood. These receptors all stem from a human donor with ulcerative colitis or Crohn's disease, or a healthy co-twin of an affected twin (not recorded which).

The chain carries TRBV20-1 and TRBJ1-2. Germline V CDR1 and CDR2: DFQATT, SNEGSKA (reference sequence). This CDR3 has 13 residues. CDR3 residues: CSASLTVNYGYTF.

V is TRBV4-3 and J is TRBJ2-6. Germline CDR1 and CDR2: LGHNA and YSLEER. The CDR3 loop spans 14 amino acids. CDR3: CASSHYPGANVLTF.

V gene TRBV4-3 combines with J gene TRBJ2-7; TCRdb reports TRBD1, a call that lacks DNA to check it against. This CDR3 is built from 16 residues. The V gene's germline CDR1 is LGHNA and CDR2 YSLEER. The CDR3 here is CASSQDWQGHAYEQYF.

V and J are TRBV7-9 and TRBJ1-5. Germline V gene lookup returns CDR1 SEHNR and CDR2 FQNEAQ (reference sequence). This CDR3 has 13 residues. The CDR3 reads CASSLNGWQPQHF.

The CDR3 loop is CSARDGTDNSPLHF. The V gene is TRBV20-1, the J gene TRBJ1-6. The length of the CDR3 is 14 residues. The germline CDR1 and CDR2 sequences are DFQATT and SNEGSKA (reference sequence).

The chain carries TRBV9 and TRBJ2-1; without DNA, the TCRdb call of TRBD2 cannot be checked. Germline lookup yields CDR1 SGDLS and CDR2 YYNGEE. The CDR3 runs 16 residues. CDR3 region: CASSVEEREGYNEQFF. The full variable domain, with the rest looked up from reference TRBV9 and TRBJ2-1, is DSGVTQTPKHLITATGQRVTLRCSPRSGDLSVYWYQQSLDQGLQFLIQYYNGEERAKGNILERFSAQQFPDLHSELNLSSLELGDSALYFCASSVEEREGYNEQFFGPGTRLTVL.

The chain recombines TRBV5-1 with TRBJ2-2; TCRdb outputs TRBD1, but without DNA this stays unchecked. In germline, CDR1 is SGHRS, CDR2 YFSETQ. The CDR3 sequence is 15 residues long. This CDR3 reads CASAQDSRNTGELFF.

The J gene is TRBJ2-7, the V gene TRBV29-1; with no DNA, the TCRdb D assignment of TRBD1 cannot be verified. CDR1 and CDR2 from the germline V gene are SQVTM and ANQGSEA. CDR3 length: 15 residues. The CDR3 is CSVASGTGFSYEQYF.